The present TCR beta chain was sequenced within a study of cytomegalovirus exposure and HLA in healthy donors. Remarks on this clone: The antigen is unknown.

Points from the study as a whole: In the analysis, some V segments, TRBV6-2 and TRBV6-3 included, were excluded as indistinguishable.

Vbeta (60) and Jbeta (13) primers were used in the PCR. Data came from immunoSEQ multiplex PCR; TCRdb stores just in-frame clones and leaves some out. This table holds around 71,000 clones, under 80% found once. Germline V gene sequence: CDR1 SGHRS, CDR2 YFSETQ. The CDR3 spans 15 residues. The V end lost 2 bases, the J end lost 8 bases, and 17 bases lay between the germline ends. This chain uses TRBV5-1 with TRBJ1-5; no firm D call. This receptor was identified in a male donor in good health and CMV-seropositive. Material: PBMCs. CDR3 sequence (DNA): TGCGCCAGCAGCTTTATGGGCCTGTTAAATGAGCCCCAGCATTTT. Translation: CASSFMGLLNEPQHF.